The clone carrying this T cell receptor (beta chain) was counted many times. What it binds is not known. Time point denoted: newly diagnosed GD, antithyroid drugs for less than 3 months. RNA from PBMCs was the source of the TCR library. Roughly 9.2-milliliter peripheral blood samples went into EDTA tubes. The entry originates in a study of regulatory T cells in long-lasting Graves disease. Study outcomes and limitations: Study was limited to peripheral blood, excluding thyroid tissue.

Arm-PCR of CDR3 regions and iRepertoire HTBI primers were used to build TCR beta libraries. One entry per CDR3 protein, called by TCRdb with MiXCR from the multiplex PCR reads. Of approximately 230,000 distinct CDR3 sequences listed, about a sixth are singletons. The sample in question was peripheral blood mononuclear cells (PBMCs), obtained at new diagnosis, from a patient treated with antithyroid drugs. The receptor was isolated from a female donor with Graves disease.

CDR3 residues: CASSLVGPLGEQFF. CDR3 DNA sequence: TGTGCCAGCAGCTTAGTGGGCCCGCTGGGTGAGCAGTTCTTC. The rearrangement joins TRBV7-3 to TRBJ2-1; the D is unclear. CDR3 length equals 14 residues. Germline V gives CDR1 SGHTA, CDR2 FQGTGA. Trimming removed 2 bases from V and 9 bases from J, with 14 bases in between.